These 13 T cell receptor beta chains originate from one sample sequenced in a study of blood T cell repertoires in COVID-19. Using immunoSEQ multiplex PCR, the repertoire was profiled, and TCRdb retains in-frame clones only, with some absent. The sample includes about 70,000 clones, roughly 85% of them seen just once. Sequenced sample: peripheral blood. The receptor source for this set is a man older than 75 with acute or convalescent COVID-19.

This clone was seen just once. The rearrangement links TRBV7-8 to TRBJ2-1, with a tentative D call TRBD2 (6 bases). Germline lookup yields CDR1 SGHVS and CDR2 FQNEAQ. This CDR3 is 13 amino acids long. Between the trimmed V and J ends, which lost 3 bases and 7 bases, there was a span of 10 bases. CDR3 nucleotides: TGTGCCAGCAGCTTGCGGGGAGATAATGAGCAGTTCTTC. This translates into CASSLRGDNEQFF.

The rearrangement uses TRBV24-1 and TRBJ2-3; perhaps TRBD2 as D (5 bases). V was trimmed by 12 bases and J by 2 bases, leaving 26 bases between them. Germline lookup yields CDR1 KGHDR and CDR2 SFDVKD. The CDR3 covers 17 residues. The CDR3 protein is CAPPRVALPPTTDTQYF. In DNA form, the CDR3 reads TGTGCCCCTCCGCGGGTAGCTCTCCCCCCGACCACAGATACGCAGTATTTT.

The genes are TRBV10-1 and TRBJ2-7, with 8 bases aligning to TRBD1. The CDR3 has 15 residues. Germline-derived CDR1 and CDR2 are WNHNN and SYGVQD (reference sequence). Germline trimming cut 2 bases from V and 5 bases from J; bases unmatched to any gene: 8. The DNA for the CDR3 is TGCGCCAGCAGTGAGAGAGGGACAGGTGGAGACGAGCAGTACTTC. Translated, it gives CASSERGTGGDEQYF.

The rearrangement joins TRBV14 to TRBJ2-7; TRBD2 matches at 8 bases. Germline V gives CDR1 SGHDN, CDR2 FVKESK. Germline trimming cut 2 bases from V and 4 bases from J; bases unmatched to any gene: 13. This CDR3 comprises 17 residues. The CDR3 spells CASSQYGGEFGLYEQYF. DNA of the CDR3: TGTGCCAGCAGCCAATACGGGGGGGAGTTTGGCCTATACGAGCAGTACTTC. The full variable domain, in which reference TRBV14 and TRBJ2-7 provide the parts outside the CDR3, is EAGVTQFPSHSVIEKGQTVTLRCDPISGHDNLYWYRRVMGKEIKFLLHFVKESKQDESGMPNNRFLAERTGGTYSTLKVQPAELEDSGVYFCASSQYGGEFGLYEQYFGPGTRLTVT.

This clone has a handful of counts. The chain links TRBV7-2 to TRBJ2-1; 11 bases agree with TRBD2. The junction had 9 bases not matched to a gene; V was cut back by 2 bases and J by 6 bases. Germline V gene data show CDR1 as SGHTA and CDR2 as FQGNSA. The CDR3 has 17 residues. CDR3 DNA sequence: TGTGCCAGCAGCTTACAAAATCTAGCGGGAGGAATCAATGAGCAGTTCTTC. This encodes CASSLQNLAGGINEQFF.

Written as DNA, the CDR3 is TGTGCCATCAGTGAGGGGGACAGGGGGCCCACCGGGGAGCTGTTTTTT. It is translated as CAISEGDRGPTGELFF. This chain joins TRBV10-3 and TRBJ2-2, with 12 bases lining up with TRBD1. The CDR3 has 16 residues. Looked up from germline, CDR1 is ENHRY and CDR2 is SYGVKD. Trimming at V came to 2 bases and at J to 4 bases, leaving 2 bases not matched to a gene.

This clone was seen repeatedly, ten times or more. The chain couples TRBV28 to TRBJ1-5, with D perhaps matching TRBD1 (6 bases). In germline, CDR1 is MDHEN, CDR2 SYDVKM. V gave up 8 bases and J gave up 2 bases, with 16 bases separating them. CDR3 length equals 15 residues. The CDR3 region is CASSVRGRGNQPQHF. The CDR3 bases are TGTGCCAGCTCGGTCAGGGGTCGGGGCAATCAGCCCCAGCATTTT.

V usage is TRBV12-5 and J usage is TRBJ2-1, with D perhaps TRBD1 (5 bases). The germline CDR1 and CDR2 sequences are LGHNT and FRNRAP. V was trimmed by 3 bases and J by 7 bases, leaving 13 bases between them. CDR3 length: 14 amino acids. CDR3 sequence reads: CASGLRGEGNEQFF. The DNA for the CDR3 is TGTGCTAGTGGTTTAAGGGGCGAAGGGAATGAGCAGTTCTTC.

This clone appeared a few times. The chain couples TRBV4-3 to TRBJ1-2; D unresolved. In germline, CDR1 is LGHNA, CDR2 YSLEER. The ends were cut back, 4 bases at V and 2 bases at J, with 11 bases in the middle. The CDR3 is 14 amino acids. The chain's CDR3 is CASSLGDGNYGYTF. The CDR3 DNA is TGCGCCAGCAGCCTCGGAGACGGGAACTATGGCTACACCTTC.

The chain joins TRBV7-2 to TRBJ2-7; D gene ambiguous. V lost 5 bases and J 1 base, leaving 9 bases between the germline ends. Germline V gives CDR1 SGHTA, CDR2 FQGNSA. The length of the CDR3 is 13 residues. The CDR3 loop is CASSPDLSYEQYF. CDR3 in DNA: TGTGCCAGCAGCCCAGACTTATCCTACGAGCAGTACTTC.

The gene calls are TRBV3-1 (or the pseudogene TRBV3-2) and TRBJ1-2, with D possibly matching TRBD1 (6 bases). This CDR3 is built from 15 residues. Looked up from germline, CDR1 is LGHDT and CDR2 is YNNKEL (reference sequence). Trimming removed 0 bases from V and 6 bases from J, with 14 bases in between. CDR3 DNA: TGTGCCAGCAGCCAAGACGACAGGCCGAGGAATGGCTACACCTTC. This sequence encodes CASSQDDRPRNGYTF.

This rearrangement joins TRBV11-3 to TRBJ2-7; D perhaps matches TRBD1 (5 bases). CDR1 is SGHNT, CDR2 YENEEA, per germline. The CDR3 loop spans 14 amino acids. V was cut by 5 bases and J by 5 bases, with 16 bases left in between. CDR3 in DNA: TGTGCCAGCAGCCCCAATCCCAGGGTCCACGAGCAGTACTTC. It specifies CASSPNPRVHEQYF.

With regard to this clone: The conserved phenylalanine or tryptophan normally closing the CDR3 is absent here, so this likely arose from a read error. It is unclear where the CDR3 begins or ends on the DNA, so no DNA is shown, and the CDR3 is as TCRdb lists it. V and J are TRBV6-2 or TRBV6-3 and TRBJ1-2. CDR1 MNHEY and CDR2 SVGEGT come from the germline V gene. From its first to its last residue, the CDR3 has 12 amino acids. The CDR3 protein is CASSYATGSPTL.